One sample yielded the 26 T cell receptor beta chains listed below, sequenced in a study of cytomegalovirus exposure and HLA in healthy donors. Use of 60 Vbeta and 13 Jbeta primers characterized the PCR. The method was immunoSEQ multiplex PCR; TCRdb's version includes in-frame clones alone and lacks a portion of them. The top ten hold 7.7% of the sample, which has some 150,000 clones, 75% to 85% seen once. Input material: PBMCs. These receptors were taken from a man aged 25 to 40 in good health and CMV-seropositive.

The V and J genes are TRBV6-5 and TRBJ2-7, with 7 bases identical to TRBD2. After removal of 3 bases from V and 2 bases from J, the junction contained 7 bases not matched to a gene. Looked up from germline, CDR1 is MNHEY and CDR2 is SVGAGI. CDR3 length equals 15 residues. This chain's CDR3 is CASSYQRGLAYEQYF. For the CDR3, the DNA is TGTGCCAGCAGTTATCAGCGGGGATTGGCCTACGAGCAGTACTTC.

This sequence joins TRBV19 and TRBJ1-5, with 8 bases fitting TRBD1. V shed 9 bases and J 3 bases; nucleotides not matched to a gene: 4. Per the germline V gene, CDR1 is LNHDA and CDR2 is SQIVND (reference sequence). The CDR3 runs 13 residues. The CDR3 nucleotides read TGTGCCAGCCAGGGGGCGCTCAATCAGCCCCAGCATTTT. It encodes CASQGALNQPQHF.

The chain joins TRBV9 to TRBJ2-1; D not resolved. This CDR3 is built from 14 residues. CDR1 is SGDLS, CDR2 YYNGEE, per germline. V was trimmed by 8 bases and J by 2 bases, leaving 14 bases between them. This chain's CDR3 is CASGQSLAYNEQFF. DNA of the CDR3: TGTGCCAGTGGTCAGTCCCTCGCCTACAATGAGCAGTTCTTC.

J is TRBJ2-7 and V is TRBV19; 9 bases fit TRBD2. Per germline, CDR1 LNHDA and CDR2 SQIVND (reference sequence). CDR3 length equals 11 residues. The trim removed 3 bases at V and 12 bases at J, leaving 3 bases unmatched. CDR3 nucleotide sequence: TGTGCCAGTAGTATTAGCGGGAGACCGTACTTC. Translating gives CASSISGRPYF.

The chain combines TRBV6-1 with TRBJ1-1; D might be TRBD1 (5 bases). The CDR3 length is 14 residues. V was clipped by 6 bases and J by 4 bases, with 15 bases between them. Germline CDR1 is MNHNS and CDR2 is SASEGT. The CDR3 coding sequence is TGTGCCAGCAGAGCCAGGGAGGAGGTCACTGAAGCTTTCTTT. It specifies CASRAREEVTEAFF.

This clone turned up a few times. The chain combines TRBV1 with TRBJ2-7; the DNA was not compared with TRBD2, the D call given in the table. TRBV1 is deemed a pseudogene. The CDR3 sequence is 13 residues long. The CDR3 sequence: CTSSPSGIHEQYF. The CDR3, as DNA: TGCACCAGCAGCCCTAGCGGGATTCACGAGCAGTACTTC.

The V gene is TRBV10-1, the J gene TRBJ1-5, with D possibly matching TRBD1 (5 bases). CDR1 is WNHNN, CDR2 SYGVQD, per germline (reference sequence). V gave up 3 bases and J gave up 7 bases, with 10 bases separating them. The CDR3 has 13 residues. CDR3 residues: CASSEGEGQPQHF. DNA for the CDR3: TGCGCCAGCAGTGAAGGGGAAGGCCAGCCCCAGCATTTT.

V gene TRBV28 combines with J gene TRBJ2-1, with 8 bases that match TRBD1. The trim removed 6 bases at V and 6 bases at J, leaving 10 bases unmatched. Germline V gene sequence: CDR1 MDHEN, CDR2 SYDVKM. CDR3 length equals 15 residues. In DNA, the CDR3 is TGTGCCAGCAGACCCCCGGACAGGGCGGGCAATGAGCAGTTCTTC. It encodes CASRPPDRAGNEQFF.

This chain's CDR3 is CASSQTVVEGYTF. The CDR3 nucleotides read TGTGCCAGCTCCCAAACAGTGGTGGAAGGCTACACCTTC. This sequence joins TRBV18 and TRBJ1-2; D not certain. The CDR3 loop spans 13 amino acids. Trimming pared 6 bases from V and 8 bases from J, leaving 16 bases between. Germline V gene sequence: CDR1 KGHSH, CDR2 LQKENI.

This chain joins TRBV18 and TRBJ1-1; D gene uncertain. This CDR3 spans 15 amino acids. Trimming took off 5 bases at V and 0 bases at J, with 13 bases between the two ends. Germline-derived CDR1 and CDR2 are KGHSH and LQKENI. The CDR3: CASSEAEEMNTEAFF. CDR3 nucleotide sequence: TGTGCCAGCTCAGAGGCTGAGGAGATGAACACTGAAGCTTTCTTT.

Only a few counts were recorded for this clone. The V gene is TRBV6-5, the J gene TRBJ1-4; 7 nucleotides match TRBD1. Per germline, CDR1 MNHEY and CDR2 SVGAGI. V lost 10 bases and J lost 7; bases outside the gene matches: 9. The CDR3 contains 13 residues. The CDR3, as DNA: TGTGCCACCCGCAGGGGGTTAGGTGAAAAACTGTTTTTT. This gives the protein CATRRGLGEKLFF.

There are a few counts of this clone. The rearrangement joins TRBV4-1 to TRBJ2-1, with D unclear. The germline V and J ends were trimmed by 0 bases and 7 bases, with 13 bases remaining between them. The CDR3 is 15 residues long. Per the germline V gene, CDR1 is MGHRA and CDR2 is YSYEKL. CDR3 coding DNA: TGCGCCAGCAGCCAAGATGGCGCTCCGAGGAATGAGCAGTTCTTC. This gives the protein CASSQDGAPRNEQFF.

This CDR3 is CASSINLLADTQYF. The CDR3 nucleotides read TGTGCCAGTAGTATAAACTTACTCGCAGATACGCAGTATTTT. This chain uses TRBV19 with TRBJ2-3; no clear D gene. CDR1 and CDR2 (germline): LNHDA, SQIVND (reference sequence). V was cut by 2 bases and J by 4 bases, with 10 bases left in between. This CDR3 has 14 residues. Full variable domain (remainder filled in from reference TRBV19 and TRBJ2-3): DGGITQSPKYLFRKEGQNVTLSCEQNLNHDAMYWYRQDPGQGLRLIYYSQIVNDFQKGDIAEGYSVSREKKESFPLTVTSAQKNPTAFYLCASSINLLADTQYFGPGTRLTVL.

V gene TRBV10-3 combines with J gene TRBJ2-2, with TRBD2 as a possible D gene (7 bases). Germline V gene sequence: CDR1 ENHRY, CDR2 SYGVKD. CDR3 size: 14 residues. Trimming took off 10 bases at V and 0 bases at J, with 12 bases between the two ends. The CDR3 DNA reads as TGTGCCACCGGGGGGCCCACGAACACCGGGGAGCTGTTTTTT. It codes for CATGGPTNTGELFF.

In its sample, this clone was seen a few times. The rearrangement joins TRBV19 to TRBJ1-1; 9 bases fit TRBD1. The CDR3 sequence is 13 residues long. The V segment lost 11 bases and the J segment 5 bases; nucleotides outside the gene matches: 9. Germline V gene lookup returns CDR1 LNHDA and CDR2 SQIVND (reference sequence). CDR3 sequence: CAVGTGFSTEAFF. The CDR3 nucleotides read TGTGCCGTTGGGACAGGGTTTAGTACTGAAGCTTTCTTT.

This rearrangement joins TRBV7-9 to TRBJ1-4, with TRBD1 matching 8 bases. The germline V gene has CDR1 SEHNR and CDR2 FQNEAQ (reference sequence). The CDR3 spans 16 residues. V lost 5 bases, J lost 4 bases, and 9 bases stayed unmatched. CDR3 in DNA: TGTGCCAGCAGCCAACCATGGGGACAGGATAATGAAAAACTGTTTTTT. Translation gives CASSQPWGQDNEKLFF.

The chain combines TRBV19 with TRBJ2-2; 8 bases match TRBD1. The CDR3 sequence is 14 residues long. Unmatched junction bases numbered 2, after V lost 8 bases and J lost 0 bases. Germline V gives CDR1 LNHDA, CDR2 SQIVND (reference sequence). The DNA for the CDR3 is TGTGCCAGTCGGACAGGGCCGAACACCGGGGAGCTGTTTTTT. Amino acid sequence: CASRTGPNTGELFF.

The chain employs TRBV5-1 and TRBJ2-5, with D possibly being TRBD1 (6 bases). The CDR3 length is 14 residues. Germline loops: CDR1 SGHRS, CDR2 YFSETQ. V lost 2 bases, J lost 4 bases, and 12 bases lay in between. CDR3 residues: CASSLWGPLETQYF. The CDR3 DNA is TGCGCCAGCAGCTTATGGGGGCCTCTAGAGACCCAGTACTTC. The full variable domain, in which reference TRBV5-1 and TRBJ2-5 provide the parts outside the CDR3, is KAGVTQTPRYLIKTRGQQVTLSCSPISGHRSVSWYQQTPGQGLQFLFEYFSETQRNKGNFPGRFSGRQFSNSRSEMNVSTLELGDSALYLCASSLWGPLETQYFGPGTRLLVL.

This chain joins TRBV7-8 and TRBJ1-4; 7 bases agree with TRBD1. The CDR3 extends over 15 amino acids. Germline V gene data show CDR1 as SGHVS and CDR2 as FQNEAQ. The V gene end was trimmed by 5 bases and the J gene end by 5 bases; junction bases not matched to a gene: 8. The CDR3 DNA is TGTGCCAGCAGCATTGGACAGGCGAAAAATGAAAAACTGTTTTTT. As protein: CASSIGQAKNEKLFF.

The chain recombines TRBV10-1 with TRBJ2-2, with TRBD2 as a possible D gene (6 bases). Germline-derived CDR1 and CDR2 are WNHNN and SYGVQD (reference sequence). The CDR3 loop spans 17 amino acids. With 2 bases removed from V and 2 bases from J, the gap between germline ends came to 15 bases. CDR3 loop: CASSERAGPANTGELFF. As DNA, the CDR3 is TGCGCCAGCAGTGAGAGGGCGGGGCCAGCAAACACCGGGGAGCTGTTTTTT.

This sequence joins TRBV5-1 and TRBJ2-2; 8 positions match TRBD2. The germline V gene has CDR1 SGHRS and CDR2 YFSETQ. After removal of 0 bases from V and 6 bases from J, the junction contained 4 bases not matched to a gene. This CDR3 is built from 15 residues. The CDR3 DNA follows: TGCGCCAGCAGCTTGGAATTGCGGGGGGCCGGGGAGCTGTTTTTT. Translating gives CASSLELRGAGELFF.

This CDR3 reads CTSSQDTHPGLRDMNTEAFF. The CDR3 nucleotides are TGCACCAGCAGCCAAGATACGCACCCGGGGCTCCGGGACATGAACACTGAAGCTTTCTTT. The chain carries TRBV1 and TRBJ1-1; the table's D call, TRBD1, was not checked against the DNA. TRBV1 constitutes a pseudogene. The CDR3 sequence is 20 residues long.

This chain connects TRBV7-2 to TRBJ2-2; possible D gene TRBD1, 6 bases. The CDR3 loop spans 15 amino acids. The germline gives CDR1 SGHTA, CDR2 FQGNSA. V was cut by 1 base and J by 6 bases, with 12 bases left in between. CDR3 DNA sequence: TGTGCCAGCAGCTTAGGACAGGTCGGGTCCGGGGAGCTGTTTTTT. Its translation: CASSLGQVGSGELFF.

The chain carries TRBV18 and TRBJ2-7; possible D gene TRBD2, 6 bases. Germline CDR1 and CDR2: KGHSH and LQKENI. Deletions cut 3 bases from V and 5 bases from J, with 8 bases between. CDR3 length: 12 amino acids. DNA of the CDR3: TGTGCCAGCTCACCGTCGGGGGACGAGCAGTACTTC. Translated, it gives CASSPSGDEQYF.

The chain combines TRBV5-8 with TRBJ1-6, with no clear D. This CDR3 contains 15 residues. Germline V gene sequence: CDR1 SGHTS, CDR2 YDEGEE. V lost 0 bases and J 9 bases, leaving 13 bases between the germline ends. The CDR3 bases are TGTGCCAGCAGCTTGGGATGGGCCGAGGGTTCACCCCTCCACTTT. Translating it yields CASSLGWAEGSPLHF.

This chain joins TRBV5-1 and TRBJ2-5; tentative D call: TRBD2 (7 bases). The CDR3 has 15 amino acids. Trimming took off 4 bases at V and 4 bases at J, with 17 bases between the two ends. Germline CDR1 is SGHRS and CDR2 is YFSETQ. The DNA of the CDR3 is TGCGCCAGCAGCGTGGGCGGGAGAGGGGGAGAGACCCAGTACTTC. The encoded protein is CASSVGGRGGETQYF.